The sample holds a few counts of the clone carrying this TCR beta chain. Its antigen is unidentified. This specimen belongs to a study of molecular identifiers for immune sequencing clone quantification. Findings of the study overall: Clones exceeding 20 RNA copies carried over 97% of effector molecules but under 1% of naive-cell molecules.

The CDR3 runs to 17 residues. The germline V and J ends were trimmed by 6 bases and 1 base, with 22 bases remaining between them. In germline, CDR1 is MNHEY, CDR2 SMNVEV (reference sequence). One entry per CDR3 protein results from TCRdb running MiXCR on the PCR reads. Found here are 460,000 or so distinct CDR3 sequences, about 25% of them singletons; the top ten hold approximately 0.8%. The sequencing sample was made of naive CD8+ T cells from blood, with Jurkat cell RNA spiked in. As to subset: FACS-sorted CD8+CD4-CCR7+CD45RA+ naive T cells. The clonotype originates from a human donor in good health. Some libraries in this study had Jurkat cell RNA spiked in. The chain recombines TRBV27 with TRBJ2-7, with a tentative D call TRBD1 (8 bases). CDR3 bases: TGTGCCAGCAGGTCGGGAGGACAGGGTCTAAAGTCCTACGAGCAGTACTTC. Amino acids: CASRSGGQGLKSYEQYF.